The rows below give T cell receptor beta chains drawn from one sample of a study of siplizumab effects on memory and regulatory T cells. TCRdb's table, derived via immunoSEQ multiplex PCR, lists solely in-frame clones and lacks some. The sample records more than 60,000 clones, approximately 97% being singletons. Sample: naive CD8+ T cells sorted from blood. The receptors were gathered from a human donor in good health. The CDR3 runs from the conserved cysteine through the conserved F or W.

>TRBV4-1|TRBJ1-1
CASSQESGANTEAFF
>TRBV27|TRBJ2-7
CASRNRQGETYEQYF
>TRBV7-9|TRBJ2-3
CASSLADTQYF
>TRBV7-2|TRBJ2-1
CASSPVSGASYNEQFF
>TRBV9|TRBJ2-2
CASSAYTTGELFF
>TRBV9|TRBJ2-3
CASSTYTDTQYF
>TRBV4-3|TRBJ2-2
CASSQDTGATGELFF
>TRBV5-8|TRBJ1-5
CASTIDGWIQPQHF
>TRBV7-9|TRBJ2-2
CASSSLQITLTTGELFF
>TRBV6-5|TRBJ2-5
CASSYGGGGETQYF
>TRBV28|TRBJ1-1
CASSFRGLGTEAFF